The entry below describes one T cell receptor (beta chain). Its target is unknown. The data originate from a study of CD4 T cells in relation to SARS-CoV-2 and coronaviruses. Before the COVID-19 pandemic, during about 2010-2019, CD4+ T cells were taken from unexposed donors. CD4+ T cells were isolated from the cells after nine to eleven days of culture. Some clones are missing from TCRdb's copy, which holds only in-frame ones; the method was immunoSEQ multiplex PCR. The data show some 16,000 clones, about 82% seen once. Trimming removed 0 bases at V and 5 bases at J, with 8 bases between. CDR3 length equals 13 residues. CDR1 is GTSNPN and CDR2 is SVGIG in the germline V gene (reference sequence).

What was sequenced was CD4+ T cells from PBMCs, cultured in vitro. The clonotype originates from a human donor in good health. The V call is TRBV30, the J call TRBJ2-1, with no clear D. The CDR3 loop is CAWSVNFDNEQFF. The CDR3 bases are TGTGCCTGGAGTGTAAACTTTGACAATGAGCAGTTCTTC.